This T cell receptor (beta chain) was retrieved from a study of blood T cell repertoires in COVID-19. Only in-frame clones appear in the TCRdb table, and some are missing; sequencing was by immunoSEQ multiplex PCR. The sample has tens of thousands of clones; approximately 92% are singletons. The receptor was isolated from a man aged 55 to 70 with acute or convalescent COVID-19. What was sequenced was peripheral blood.

In DNA, the CDR3 is TGTGCCAGCAGTTTATGGGGGAGGGGTACTTATTCACCCCTCCACTTT. As protein: CASSLWGRGTYSPLHF. The V call is TRBV28, the J call TRBJ1-6; the D gene is possibly TRBD1 (5 bases). Trimming removed 0 bases at V and 8 bases at J, with 14 bases between. This CDR3 has 16 amino acids. CDR1 is MDHEN, CDR2 SYDVKM, per germline. Supplemented by reference TRBV28 and TRBJ1-6, the full variable domain reads DVKVTQSSRYLVKRTGEKVFLECVQDMDHENMFWYRQDPGLGLRLIYFSYDVKMKEKGDIPEGYSVSREKKERFSLILESASTNQTSMYLCASSLWGRGTYSPLHFGNGTRLTVT.